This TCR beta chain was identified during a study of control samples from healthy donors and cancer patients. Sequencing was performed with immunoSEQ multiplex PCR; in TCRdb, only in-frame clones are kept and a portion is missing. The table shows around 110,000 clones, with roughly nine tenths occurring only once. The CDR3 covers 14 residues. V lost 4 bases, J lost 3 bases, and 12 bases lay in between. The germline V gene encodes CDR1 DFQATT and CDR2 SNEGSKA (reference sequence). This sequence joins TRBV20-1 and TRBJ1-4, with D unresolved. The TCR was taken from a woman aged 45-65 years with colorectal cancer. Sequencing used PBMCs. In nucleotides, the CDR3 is TGCAGTGCTATTGAACCCTTGGCTAATGAAAAACTGTTTTTT. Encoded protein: CSAIEPLANEKLFF.